The following is a TCR beta chain sequence with its context. The antigen is undetermined. This sample stems from a study of monozygotic twins with inflammatory bowel disease. General study points: Healthy co-twins showed greater TCRbeta diversity (inverse Simpson) than IBD patients. A single strong clonotype or signal linked to IBD was not supported. Repertoires of patients may have been made more variable by differing immunosuppressive treatments.

The CDR3 is 12 amino acids. Germline loops: CDR1 MNHNS, CDR2 SASEGT. The template switching step added UMIs that contained a 6-nucleotide sample barcode. Using the 5' RACE reads, TCRdb records one entry per CDR3 protein without DNA. The sample is made up of about 210,000 distinct CDR3 sequences, and the top ten hold 1.5% to 2% of it. The sequenced sample was blood. The rearrangement uses TRBV6-1 and TRBJ1-5. The receptor was isolated from a human donor with ulcerative colitis or Crohn's disease, or a healthy co-twin of an affected twin (not recorded which). The CDR3: CASTAGGKPQHF.